This TCR beta chain was obtained from a study (dated by TCRdb to 2015 to 2017). Study-wide context: The study tested whether tumor-infiltrating Tregs in breast cancer are recruited from blood Tregs or converted in situ from other CD4+ T cell subsets. The paper as a whole reports these results and caveats: The larger-cohort validation was restricted to a single TCR beta V-J rearrangement rather than whole repertoires. In terms of TCR gene usage, tumor memory CD4+ T cells clustered together with blood and lymph node memory CD4+ cells, as well as with lymph node naive CD4+ cells. The TCR alpha and beta sequences of tumor-infiltrating Tregs showed the greatest overlap with tumor naive CD4+ T cells, followed by blood naive CD4+ T cells.

This clonotype showed up just a few times. No cognate antigen has been identified for it. Base qualities are missing; no much larger clone stands one base away. The memory CD4+ T cell population was isolated based on a CD4+CD45RO+CD25- phenotype. Tregs, naive and memory CD4+ T cells from tumor, blood and ipsilateral draining lymph nodes of about five breast cancer patients underwent full-length TCR alpha and beta sequencing. Tumor tissue and lymph nodes from ipsilateral axillary dissection were perfused with PBS, minced and digested with collagenase I and hyaluronidase. FACS confirmed that the sorted cell populations were more than 90% pure. Full-length TCR variable regions were amplified by 5' RACE PCR using constant-region reverse primers, and then by semi-nested PCR using Nested Universal Primer A. The ReliaPrep RNA Cell Miniprep System was used to extract total RNA, which was then reverse transcribed into 5'RACE-ready cDNA with the SMARTer RACE 5'/3' Kit. Multiplex adaptors were used to barcode the full-length TCR alpha and beta libraries, which were then sequenced on an Illumina MiSeq. On the study's bioinformatics: Sequencing data were pooled across the five patients for each of nine subset-tissue groups and compared by unsupervised clustering of TCR gene usage. The Morisita-Horn index was used to calculate repertoire similarity, with shared sequences weighted according to their contribution to each repertoire. Starting from the raw public reads, TCRdb applied fastp trimming at Q25, assembled clones with MiXCR and retained in-frame beta chains. All rows with the same CDR3 protein become a single entry with the most common DNA and genes. Clone size and V and J calls follow TCRdb, not the original study. For this sample there are 7,500 to 10,000 distinct CDR3 sequences; roughly 60% appear just once. In total, the top ten clones hold 6.2% of the sample.

The sequence came from a female donor with breast cancer. Sequenced: tumor-infiltrating memory CD4+ T cells sorted from the breast tumor. What this sample's cell subset or site label stands for: memory CD4+ T cells, CD4+CD45RO+CD25-.

The bases are TGTGCCAGCAGTGGCGGGACTAGCGGGAGTACCGAGCAGTACTTC. Translated, this is CASSGGTSGSTEQYF. The V and J segments used are TRBV7-2 and TRBJ2-7; 14 central bases correspond to TRBD2. V has 6 bases trimmed and J has 6 bases trimmed; junction bases matching no gene number 7. CDR1 and CDR2 are read off the germline V gene as SGHTA and FQGNSA. From its cysteine to its phenylalanine, the CDR3 spans 15 amino acids. Only the CDR3 DNA stays, 45 bases, in frame from base 1.